The sample holds a few counts of the clone carrying this T cell receptor beta chain. Its antigen is not known. This record comes from a study of Tregs in tolerant kidney transplant recipients. The study, taken as a whole, reports: For some patients, primers changed over time, blocking nucleotide-level comparison.

The CDR3 runs 17 residues. Germline V gene sequence: CDR1 LNHDA, CDR2 SQIVND (reference sequence). The junction had 5 bases not matched to a gene; V was cut back by 3 bases and J by 0 bases. Recipients received nonmyeloablative bone marrow transplants from related graft donors, with transient mixed chimerism. Thawed PBMCs were FACS-sorted into unstimulated CD4+CD25+CD127- regulatory T cells, CD4+CD25- non-regulatory cells, CD4 and CD8 cells. Profiling relied on immunoSEQ multiplex PCR, and the TCRdb table lists in-frame clones only, not all of them. The data hold 54,000 or so clones, with approximately 91% observed a single time.

This receptor was taken from a human patient who received a combined kidney and bone marrow transplant. Part of the T cell pool may stem from the graft donor. This chain links TRBV19 with TRBJ2-6; 7 nucleotides match TRBD1. Here the sequenced sample was CD8+ T cells from blood (PBMCs), taken 24 months after the transplant. The CDR3 region is CASSIGTVYSGANVLTF. The CDR3, as DNA: TGTGCCAGTAGTATCGGGACAGTTTACTCTGGGGCCAACGTCCTGACTTTC.